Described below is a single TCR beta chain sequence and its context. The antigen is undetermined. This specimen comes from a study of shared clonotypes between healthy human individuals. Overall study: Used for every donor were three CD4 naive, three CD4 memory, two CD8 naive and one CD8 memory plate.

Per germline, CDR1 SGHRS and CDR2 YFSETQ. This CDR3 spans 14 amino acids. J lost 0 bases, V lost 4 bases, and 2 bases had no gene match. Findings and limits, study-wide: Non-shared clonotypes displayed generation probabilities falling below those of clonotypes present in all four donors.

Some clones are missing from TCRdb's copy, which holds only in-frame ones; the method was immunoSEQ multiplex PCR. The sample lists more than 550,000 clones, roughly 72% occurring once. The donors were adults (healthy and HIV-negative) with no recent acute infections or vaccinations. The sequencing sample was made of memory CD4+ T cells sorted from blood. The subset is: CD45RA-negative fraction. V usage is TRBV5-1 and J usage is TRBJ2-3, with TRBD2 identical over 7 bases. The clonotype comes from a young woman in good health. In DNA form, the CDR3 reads TGCGCCAGCAGCGAGGGAGGGAGCACAGATACGCAGTATTTT. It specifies CASSEGGSTDTQYF.